This TCR beta chain emerged from a study of blood T cell repertoires in COVID-19. Overall study: PBMCs, B-cell-depleted T cells, or T cells were the source of the cDNA or gDNA that made up the material.

Under the authors' procedure: Estimation of nucleated cell counts was performed using reference gene primer amplification. Using immunoSEQ multiplex PCR, the repertoire was profiled, and TCRdb retains in-frame clones only, with some absent. V, J and clone size are taken as reported in that table, and D and trimming were inferred from the DNA itself. The sample yields 250,000 to 300,000 clones, around 89% seen once. Recruits, aged 18 to 89 years, lived in under 25 US areas. Recovered status applied to Cohort 3 donors who had two consecutive negative PCRs. It also applied to those with clearance or with symptom resolution. Trimming stripped 0 bases from V and 2 bases from J, with 10 bases between. Germline V gene data show CDR1 as MNHEY and CDR2 as SVGAGI. The CDR3 covers 15 residues.

The gene calls are TRBV6-5 and TRBJ1-2; D unclear. The TCR originated in a man in his forties who had recovered from COVID-19. The specimen was PBMCs or T cells enriched from blood (not recorded which). CDR3 coding DNA: TGTGCCAGCAGTTACTCGACGGCAGGAAACTATGGCTACACCTTC. It specifies CASSYSTAGNYGYTF.